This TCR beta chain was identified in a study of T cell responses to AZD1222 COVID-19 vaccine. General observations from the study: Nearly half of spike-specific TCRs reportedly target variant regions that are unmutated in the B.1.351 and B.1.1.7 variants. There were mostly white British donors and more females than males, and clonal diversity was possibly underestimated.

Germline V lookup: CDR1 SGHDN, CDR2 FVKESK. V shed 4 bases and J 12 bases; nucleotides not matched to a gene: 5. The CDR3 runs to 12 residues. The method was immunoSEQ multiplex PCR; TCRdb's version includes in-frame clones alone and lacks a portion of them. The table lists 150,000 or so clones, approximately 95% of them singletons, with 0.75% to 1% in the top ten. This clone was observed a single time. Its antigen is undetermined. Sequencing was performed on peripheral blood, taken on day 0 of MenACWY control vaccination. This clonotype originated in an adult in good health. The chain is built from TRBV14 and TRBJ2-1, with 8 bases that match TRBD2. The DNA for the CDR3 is TGTGCCAGCAGCCGCACGGCGGGGGGGCAGTTCTTC. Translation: CASSRTAGGQFF.